The T cell receptor (beta chain) under discussion was sequenced for a study of T cells expressing NK-cell markers. The wider study: HCMV seropositivity characterized seven of the eight sequenced donors, and seronegativity one. General study results and limits: CD8+ T cells in roughly six donors included dominant NKG2C+ clonotypes at about 1.0-7.5%. Among several donors, these clonotypes also ranked first in the CD3+CD56-NKG2C+ fraction.

In generating TCR beta cDNA, 5'RACE template switching with UMIs was used. From its re-call of the 5' RACE reads, TCRdb lists each CDR3 protein once, without DNA. This sample's table reports approximately 110,000 distinct CDR3 sequences. There are 16 residues in the CDR3. CDR1 and CDR2 from the germline V gene are DFQATT and SNEGSKA (reference sequence). With regard to this clonotype: Its antigen remains unknown.

The rearrangement joins TRBV20-1 to TRBJ1-5; TCRdb calls TRBD1, which cannot be checked without DNA. The specimen sequenced was blood T cells: a sorted CD56 or NKG2C T cell subset, CD4+ or CD8+ T cells, or bulk PBMC T cells (not recorded which). The receptor was isolated from a woman aged 18-69 years in good health. The CDR3 region is CSARWGRGRGNQPQHF.